The following is a T cell receptor (beta chain) sequence with its context. Its antigen is undetermined. The sample originates from a study of cytomegalovirus exposure and HLA in healthy donors. Study conclusions and caveats: The authors listed some 150 TCR beta chains as cytomegalovirus-associated. In a later analysis, TCR beta V- and J-gene trimming was associated with a missense DCLRE1C variant.

PCR involved 60 Vbeta and 13 Jbeta primers. Produced via immunoSEQ multiplex PCR; TCRdb's table is partial and in-frame only. The sample carries roughly 120,000 clones, under 90% recorded once. This clonotype originated in a female donor in good health and CMV-seropositive. Material: PBMCs.

In DNA, the CDR3 is TGTGCCAGCAGTTCACCTGGGCTAGCCACCTACGAGCAGTACTTC. Translating it yields CASSSPGLATYEQYF. The chain couples TRBV7-2 to TRBJ2-7; TRBD2 is a possible D gene (5 bases). The V gene lost 6 bases and the J gene lost 2 bases, with 17 bases spanning the gap. The CDR3 runs to 15 residues. Germline CDR1 reads SGHTA; CDR2 reads FQGNSA. Using reference TRBV7-2 and TRBJ2-7 for the parts outside the CDR3, the full variable domain is GAGVSQSPSNKVTEKGKDVELRCDPISGHTALYWYRQSLGQGLEFLIYFQGNSAPDKSGLPSDRFSAERTGGSVSTLTIQRTQQEDSAVYLCASSSPGLATYEQYFGPGTRLTVT.